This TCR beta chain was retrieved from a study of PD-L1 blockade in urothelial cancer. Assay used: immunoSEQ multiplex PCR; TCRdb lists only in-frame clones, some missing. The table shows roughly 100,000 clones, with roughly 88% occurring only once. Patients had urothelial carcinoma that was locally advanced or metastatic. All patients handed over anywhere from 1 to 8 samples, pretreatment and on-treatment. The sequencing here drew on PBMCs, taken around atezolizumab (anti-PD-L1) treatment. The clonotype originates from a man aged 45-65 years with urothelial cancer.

The CDR3 sequence: CASSLAGTSSGRNEQFF. The CDR3 DNA reads as TGTGCCAGCAGCTTAGCTGGGACTAGTTCTGGTAGGAATGAGCAGTTCTTC. The rearrangement links TRBV7-2 to TRBJ2-1, with 8 nucleotides matching TRBD2. V was clipped by 0 bases and J by 7 bases; unmatched bases: 11. There are 17 residues in the CDR3. Germline values: CDR1 SGHTA, CDR2 FQGNSA.